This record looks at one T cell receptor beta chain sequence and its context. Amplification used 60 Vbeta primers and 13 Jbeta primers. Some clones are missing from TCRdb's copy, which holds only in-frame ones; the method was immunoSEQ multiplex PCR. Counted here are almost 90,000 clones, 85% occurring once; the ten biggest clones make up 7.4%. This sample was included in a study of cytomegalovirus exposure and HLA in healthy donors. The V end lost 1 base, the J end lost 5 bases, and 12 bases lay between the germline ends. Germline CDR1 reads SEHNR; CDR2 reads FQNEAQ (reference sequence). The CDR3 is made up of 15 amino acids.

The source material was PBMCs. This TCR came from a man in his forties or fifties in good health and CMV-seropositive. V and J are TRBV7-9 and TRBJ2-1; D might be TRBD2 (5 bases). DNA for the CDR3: TGTGCCAGCAGCTTAGGAGGGCCACCCGACAATGAGCAGTTCTTC. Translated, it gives CASSLGGPPDNEQFF.